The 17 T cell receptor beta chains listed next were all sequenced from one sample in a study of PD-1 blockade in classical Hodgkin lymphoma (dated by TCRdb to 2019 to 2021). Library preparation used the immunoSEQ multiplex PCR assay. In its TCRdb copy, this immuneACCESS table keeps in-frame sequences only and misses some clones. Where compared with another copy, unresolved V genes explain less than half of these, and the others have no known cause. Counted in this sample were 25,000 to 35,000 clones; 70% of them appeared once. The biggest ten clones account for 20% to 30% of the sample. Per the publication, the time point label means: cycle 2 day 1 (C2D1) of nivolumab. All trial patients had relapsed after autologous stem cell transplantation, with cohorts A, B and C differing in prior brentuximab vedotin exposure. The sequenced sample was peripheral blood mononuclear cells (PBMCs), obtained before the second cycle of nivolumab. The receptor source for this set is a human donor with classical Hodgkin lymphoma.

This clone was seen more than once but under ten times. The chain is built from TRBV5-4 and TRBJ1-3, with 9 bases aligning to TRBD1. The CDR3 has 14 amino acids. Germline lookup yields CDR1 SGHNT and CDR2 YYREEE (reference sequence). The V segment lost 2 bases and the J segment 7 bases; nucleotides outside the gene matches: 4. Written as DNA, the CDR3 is TGTGCCAGCAGCTTACAGGGGGCTTTTAACACCATATATTTT. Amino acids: CASSLQGAFNTIYF.

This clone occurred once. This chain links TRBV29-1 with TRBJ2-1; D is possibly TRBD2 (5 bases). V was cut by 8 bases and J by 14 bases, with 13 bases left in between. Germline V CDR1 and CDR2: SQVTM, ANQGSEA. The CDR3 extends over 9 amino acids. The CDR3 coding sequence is TGCAGCTCCACCCCCGGGGAGTTCTTC. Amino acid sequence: CSSTPGEFF.

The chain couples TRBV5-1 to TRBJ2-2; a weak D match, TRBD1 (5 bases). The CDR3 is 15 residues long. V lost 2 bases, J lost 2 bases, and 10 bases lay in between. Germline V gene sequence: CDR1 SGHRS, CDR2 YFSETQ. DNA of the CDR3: TGCGCCAGCAGCTTTATAGACAGAAACACCGGGGAGCTGTTTTTT. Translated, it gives CASSFIDRNTGELFF.

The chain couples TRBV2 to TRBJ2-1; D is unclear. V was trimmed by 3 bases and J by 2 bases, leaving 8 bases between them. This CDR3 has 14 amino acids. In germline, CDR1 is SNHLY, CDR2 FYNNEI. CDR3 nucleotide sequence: TGTGCCAGCAGTGACGCGTCCGCCTACAATGAGCAGTTCTTC. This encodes CASSDASAYNEQFF.

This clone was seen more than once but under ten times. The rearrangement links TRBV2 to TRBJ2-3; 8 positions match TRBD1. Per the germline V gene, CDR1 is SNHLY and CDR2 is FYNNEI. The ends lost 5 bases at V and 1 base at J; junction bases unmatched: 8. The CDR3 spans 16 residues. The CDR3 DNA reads TGTGCCAGCAGTTCCGACAGGGGTTGGGGCACAGATACGCAGTATTTT. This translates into CASSSDRGWGTDTQYF.

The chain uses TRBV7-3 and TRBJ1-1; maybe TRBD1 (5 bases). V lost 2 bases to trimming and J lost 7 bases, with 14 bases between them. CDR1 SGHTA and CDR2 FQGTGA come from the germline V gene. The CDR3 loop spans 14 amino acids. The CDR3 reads CASSLGGATNEAFF. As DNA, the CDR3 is TGTGCCAGCAGCTTAGGTGGGGCCACCAATGAAGCTTTCTTT.

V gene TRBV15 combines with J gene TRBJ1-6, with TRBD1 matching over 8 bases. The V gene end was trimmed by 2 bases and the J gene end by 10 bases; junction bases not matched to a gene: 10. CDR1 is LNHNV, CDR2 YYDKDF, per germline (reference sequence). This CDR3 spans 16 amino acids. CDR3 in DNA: TGTGCCACCAGCAGACAAGGACAGGGAAGCGGGTCACCCCTCCACTTT. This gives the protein CATSRQGQGSGSPLHF.

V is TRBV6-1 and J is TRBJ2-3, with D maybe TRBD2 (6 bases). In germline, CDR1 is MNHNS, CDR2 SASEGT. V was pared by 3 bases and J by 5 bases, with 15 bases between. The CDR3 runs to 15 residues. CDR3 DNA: TGTGCCAGCAGTGATACGGGAGTTGGCGTAGATACGCAGTATTTT. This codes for CASSDTGVGVDTQYF.

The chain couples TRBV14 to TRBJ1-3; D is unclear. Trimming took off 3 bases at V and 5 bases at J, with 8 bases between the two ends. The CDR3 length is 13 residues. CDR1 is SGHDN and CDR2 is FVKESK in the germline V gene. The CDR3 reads CASSQALRNTIYF. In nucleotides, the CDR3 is TGTGCCAGCAGCCAGGCTTTACGAAACACCATATATTTT.

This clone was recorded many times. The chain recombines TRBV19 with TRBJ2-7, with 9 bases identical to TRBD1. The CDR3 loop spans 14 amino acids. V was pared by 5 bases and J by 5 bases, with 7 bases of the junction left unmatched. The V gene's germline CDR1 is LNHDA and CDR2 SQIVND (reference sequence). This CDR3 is CASSFRTGVNEQYF. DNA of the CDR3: TGTGCCAGTAGTTTCCGGACAGGGGTTAACGAGCAGTACTTC.

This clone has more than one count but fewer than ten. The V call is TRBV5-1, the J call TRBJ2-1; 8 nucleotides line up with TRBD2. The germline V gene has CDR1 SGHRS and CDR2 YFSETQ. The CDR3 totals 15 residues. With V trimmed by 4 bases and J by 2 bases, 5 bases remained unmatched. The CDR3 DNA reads TGCGCCAGCAGCATACTAGCGGACCCCTACAATGAGCAGTTCTTC. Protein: CASSILADPYNEQFF.

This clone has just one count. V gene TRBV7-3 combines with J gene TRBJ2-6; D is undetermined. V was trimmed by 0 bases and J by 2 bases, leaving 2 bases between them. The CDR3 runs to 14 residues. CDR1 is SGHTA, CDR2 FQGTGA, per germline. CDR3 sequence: CASSLTAGANVLTF. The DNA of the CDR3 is TGTGCCAGCAGCTTAACTGCTGGGGCCAACGTCCTGACTTTC.

The CDR3 is CASSEQVAAVYEQYF. The CDR3 nucleotides are TGTGCCAGCAGTGAACAGGTAGCCGCTGTCTACGAGCAGTACTTC. The V call is TRBV6-1, the J call TRBJ2-7; no firm D call. Trimming left V 2 bases short and J 3 bases short, with 14 bases between. Germline V gene data show CDR1 as MNHNS and CDR2 as SASEGT. The length of the CDR3 is 15 residues.

The CDR3 nucleotides are TGTGCCAGCAGCTCACCCGGGACGACGGAGACCCAGTACTTC. Its translation is CASSSPGTTETQYF. This rearrangement joins TRBV7-3 to TRBJ2-5, with D perhaps being TRBD1 or TRBD2 (5 bases each). The CDR3 is 14 amino acids. V lost 4 bases and J lost 5, with 14 bases in between. Germline CDR1 SGHTA, CDR2 FQGTGA.

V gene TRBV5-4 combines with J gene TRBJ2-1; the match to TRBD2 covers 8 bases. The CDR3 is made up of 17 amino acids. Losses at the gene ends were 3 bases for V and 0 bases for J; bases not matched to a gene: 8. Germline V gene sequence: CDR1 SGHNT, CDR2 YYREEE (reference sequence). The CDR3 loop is CASSSAGGAGSYNEQFF. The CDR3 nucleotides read TGTGCCAGCAGCTCGGCGGGGGGCGCGGGCTCCTACAATGAGCAGTTCTTC. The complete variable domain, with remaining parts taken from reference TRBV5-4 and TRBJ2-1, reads ETGVTQSPTHLIKTRGQQVTLRCSSQSGHNTVSWYQQALGQGPQFIFQYYREEENGRGNFPPRFSGLQFPNYSSELNVNALELDDSALYLCASSSAGGAGSYNEQFFGPGTRLTVL.

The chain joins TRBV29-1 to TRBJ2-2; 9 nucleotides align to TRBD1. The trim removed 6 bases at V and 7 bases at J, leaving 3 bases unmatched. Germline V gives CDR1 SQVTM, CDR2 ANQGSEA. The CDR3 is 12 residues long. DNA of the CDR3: TGCAGCGTCGGGACAGGGAACGGGGAGCTGTTTTTT. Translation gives CSVGTGNGELFF.

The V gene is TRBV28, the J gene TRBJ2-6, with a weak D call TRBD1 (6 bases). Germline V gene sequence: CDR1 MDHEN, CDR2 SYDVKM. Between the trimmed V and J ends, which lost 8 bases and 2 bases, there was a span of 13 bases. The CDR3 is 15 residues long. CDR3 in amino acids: CASGITGTGANVLTF. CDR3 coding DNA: TGTGCCAGCGGAATTACAGGGACTGGGGCCAACGTCCTGACTTTC.